This TCR beta chain was recovered during a study of cytomegalovirus exposure and HLA in healthy donors. As for the study in general: The same platform was used for the 120 validation repertoires and the roughly 640 first-cohort repertoires, a later analysis reported.

The method was immunoSEQ multiplex PCR; TCRdb's version includes in-frame clones alone and lacks a portion of them. Of 150,000 to 200,000 clones in the sample, around nine tenths are singletons; the top ten hold roughly 3%. The donors were in the approximately 130-subject validation cohort; that cohort was separate from the approximately 700-subject first cohort. The V end was cut by 0 bases, the J end by 7 bases, with 18 bases between. Germline values: CDR1 LGHNA, CDR2 YSLEER. The CDR3 covers 17 residues. Sequencing input: PBMCs. The sequence was obtained from a man aged 18 to 30 in good health and CMV-seronegative. J is TRBJ1-4 and V is TRBV4-3; D may be TRBD1 (6 bases). The CDR3 loop is CASSQDFPATRGEKLFF. CDR3 DNA sequence: TGCGCCAGCAGCCAAGATTTCCCGGCTACCAGGGGTGAAAAACTGTTTTTT.